What follows are 8 T cell receptor beta chains derived from one specimen sequenced in a study of shared clonotypes between healthy human individuals. Method: immunoSEQ multiplex PCR; TCRdb's copy keeps in-frame clones and lacks some. The top ten clones hold 0.36% of a sample with 1,400,000 or so clones, less than 99% of them seen once. The sample was naive CD4+ T cells sorted from blood. The subset: CD45RA+ positively selected. The receptors come from a man younger than 40 in good health.

The chain has TRBV5-1 and TRBJ2-4; possible D gene TRBD2, 6 bases. Trimming took off 0 bases at V and 3 bases at J, with 7 bases between the two ends. In germline, CDR1 is SGHRS, CDR2 YFSETQ. The CDR3 runs to 14 residues. Here the CDR3 reads CASSLASVKNIQYF. Here the CDR3 DNA reads TGCGCCAGCAGCTTGGCTAGCGTCAAAAACATTCAGTACTTC.

The chain uses TRBV28 and TRBJ2-1, with 9 bases that match TRBD1. Germline CDR1 and CDR2: MDHEN and SYDVKM. V trimming: 11 bases; J trimming: 9 bases; junction bases outside the gene matches: 14. This CDR3 spans 14 amino acids. This chain's CDR3 is CASCIPGQGGEQFF. As DNA, the CDR3 is TGTGCCTCCTGTATCCCGGGACAGGGAGGTGAGCAGTTCTTC.

The rearrangement links TRBV7-9 to TRBJ2-7; TRBD2 might be the D (6 bases). V lost 0 bases, J lost 4 bases, and 16 bases lay in between. Germline V CDR1 and CDR2: SEHNR, FQNEAQ (reference sequence). CDR3 size: 16 residues. The CDR3 protein is CASSLAPGLTAYEQYF. In DNA, the CDR3 is TGTGCCAGCAGCTTAGCCCCTGGACTAACGGCTTACGAGCAGTACTTC.

The table lists this clone with a count of one. Other DNA sequences of this sample code for an identical CDR3. This chain links TRBV5-1 with TRBJ2-3, with unresolved D. Germline-derived CDR1 and CDR2 are SGHRS and YFSETQ. The CDR3 is made up of 13 amino acids. V was cut by 0 bases and J by 4 bases, with 6 bases left in between. CDR3 nucleotides: TGCGCCAGCAGCTTGGCTGTTTCAGATACGCAGTATTTT. This sequence encodes CASSLAVSDTQYF.

The table lists this clone with a count of one. This chain connects TRBV29-1 to TRBJ2-1; D call uncertain. This CDR3 has 10 residues. V shed 4 bases and J shed 7 bases, with 5 bases lying between them. The germline gives CDR1 SQVTM, CDR2 ANQGSEA. This CDR3 is CSVAWNEQFF. CDR3 DNA sequence: TGCAGCGTTGCCTGGAATGAGCAGTTCTTC.

This rearrangement joins TRBV28 to TRBJ2-7; D not resolved. This CDR3 spans 16 amino acids. The V gene lost 2 bases and the J gene lost 0 bases, with 14 bases spanning the gap. CDR1 is MDHEN and CDR2 is SYDVKM in the germline V gene. In DNA, the CDR3 is TGTGCCAGCAGTTTAGTCCTTCAACGGAGCTCCTACGAGCAGTACTTC. Residues: CASSLVLQRSSYEQYF.

This clone has only one observation. The chain has TRBV6-1 and TRBJ1-2, with D unclear. CDR3 length: 10 residues. Trimming removed 11 bases at V and 4 bases at J, with 8 bases between. Germline V gene sequence: CDR1 MNHNS, CDR2 SASEGT. The CDR3 bases are TGTGCCGGCGGGCTCTATGGCTACACCTTC. Protein: CAGGLYGYTF.

The chain uses TRBV5-5 and TRBJ2-5; 7 positions agree with TRBD1. J lost 5 bases, V lost 4 bases, and 8 bases had no gene match. Germline assignment: CDR1 SGHKS and CDR2 YYEKEE (reference sequence). The length of the CDR3 is 14 residues. The CDR3: CASSGRTGLETQYF. The CDR3, as DNA: TGTGCCAGCAGCGGTAGGACAGGTTTGGAGACCCAGTACTTC. The variable domain in full, completed from reference TRBV5-5 and TRBJ2-5, reads DAGVTQSPTHLIKTRGQQVTLRCSPISGHKSVSWYQQVLGQGPQFIFQYYEKEERGRGNFPDRFSARQFPNYSSELNVNALLLGDSALYLCASSGRTGLETQYFGPGTRLLVL.